The 30 T cell receptor beta chains presented below share a single source sample, sequenced in a study of blood T cells in healthy people across ages. PCR was performed a second time for about 7 to 12 cycles using a sample-barcoded 5' primer and a J-beta primer mix. TCRdb passed the 5' RACE reads through MiXCR, listing each CDR3 protein once. This sample has around 650,000 distinct CDR3 sequences, with roughly 41% found just once. The sequencing sample was made of blood. The receptor set was obtained from a man older than 75 in good health.

This rearrangement joins TRBV3-1 to TRBJ2-4; 10 nucleotides match TRBD1. The DNA end is a closer match to TRBJ2-7, so the J assignment may be wrong. The CDR3 totals 14 residues. CDR1 and CDR2 (germline): LGHDT, YNNKEL (reference sequence). The CDR3 is CASGDRGRSYEQYF. Here the CDR3 DNA reads TGTGCCAGCGGGGACAGGGGTCGGTCCTACGAGCAGTACTTC.

The V and J genes are TRBV7-3 and TRBJ2-5; the D gene is possibly TRBD2 (5 bases). The V and J ends lost 5 bases and 5 bases respectively, with 18 bases between them. The CDR3 spans 15 residues. The germline V gene encodes CDR1 SGHTA and CDR2 FQGTGA. The CDR3 DNA sequence: TGTGCCAGCAGCCCAAGGCCGGGGTCGGGGGAGACCCAGTACTTC. Translation gives CASSPRPGSGETQYF.

There are many counts of this clonotype. Relative to the germline gene, one junction end is altered; a read error may explain this. This chain links TRBV5-1 with TRBJ2-5; D is perhaps TRBD1 or TRBD2 (5 bases each). The CDR3 extends over 12 amino acids. CDR1 and CDR2 from the germline V gene are SGHRS and YFSETQ. In DNA form, the CDR3 reads TGTGCCAGCAGCTTAGAGGGGGAGACCCAGTACTTC. It specifies CASSLEGETQYF.

The V call is TRBV20-1, the J call TRBJ2-5, with 16 bases identical to TRBD2. CDR1 and CDR2 (germline): DFQATT, SNEGSKA (reference sequence). J gave up 8 bases and V 5 bases, and 2 bases lay outside the gene matches. The CDR3 extends over 13 amino acids. The CDR3 sequence is CSAGTSGRGTQYF. The CDR3 bases are TGCAGTGCTGGGACTAGCGGGAGGGGAACCCAGTACTTC.

This clonotype was counted between two and nine times. The chain couples TRBV7-2 to TRBJ2-5; D could derive from TRBD1 or TRBD2 (6 bases each). This CDR3 comprises 15 residues. Deletions cut 7 bases from V and 7 bases from J, with 22 bases between. The germline gives CDR1 SGHTA, CDR2 FQGNSA. CDR3 DNA sequence: TGTGCCAGCAATCAGGCTGGGGGGCTCCGTGGGACCCAGTACTTC. Translation: CASNQAGGLRGTQYF.

A few counts support this clonotype. The chain is built from TRBV20-1 and TRBJ2-3; 8 bases agree with TRBD2. The V gene end was trimmed by 3 bases and the J gene end by 6 bases; junction bases not matched to a gene: 5. Germline CDR1 DFQATT, CDR2 SNEGSKA (reference sequence). This CDR3 spans 13 amino acids. CDR3 sequence (DNA): TGCAGTGCTAGCGGGGGGGTCGGGGATACGCAGTATTTT. Amino acids: CSASGGVGDTQYF.

There are many counts of this clonotype. This chain links TRBV15 with TRBJ2-1; 8 nucleotides agree with TRBD2. The CDR3 contains 17 residues. CDR1 and CDR2 (germline): LNHNV, YYDKDF (reference sequence). The junction had 9 bases not matched to a gene; V was cut back by 0 bases and J by 5 bases. CDR3 protein: CATSRDPGGTVHNEQFF. The DNA of the CDR3 is TGTGCCACCAGCAGAGATCCGGGAGGGACGGTACACAATGAGCAGTTCTTC. Combining the CDR3 with reference TRBV15 and TRBJ2-1 gives the whole variable domain DAMVIQNPRYQVTQFGKPVTLSCSQTLNHNVMYWYQQKSSQAPKLLFHYYDKDFNNEADTPDNFQSRRPNTSFCFLDIRSPGLGDTAMYLCATSRDPGGTVHNEQFFGPGTRLTVL.

A few counts support this clonotype. The chain carries TRBV7-2 and TRBJ1-4; D is possibly TRBD1 (5 bases). Trimming stripped 8 bases from V and 5 bases from J, with 12 bases between. Germline values: CDR1 SGHTA, CDR2 FQGNSA. This CDR3 is 13 amino acids long. CDR3 DNA: TGTGCCAGCTCCGGGGGTCAGAATGAAAAACTGTTTTTT. Protein sequence: CASSGGQNEKLFF.

This clonotype was seen a handful of times. The chain is built from TRBV20-1 and TRBJ2-6, with D possibly TRBD2 on 7 matching bases. The CDR3 length is 16 residues. Trimming shortened V by 0 bases and J by 2 bases, and 11 bases separated the two germline ends. The germline V gene encodes CDR1 DFQATT and CDR2 SNEGSKA (reference sequence). The CDR3 DNA follows: TGCAGTGCTAGAGATGAGGGGGGGGCTGGGGCCAACGTCCTGACTTTC. Translated, it gives CSARDEGGAGANVLTF.

This clonotype has a handful of counts. V is TRBV5-6 and J is TRBJ1-2; tentative D call: TRBD1 (5 bases). CDR3 size: 15 residues. From germline, CDR1 is SGHDT and CDR2 YYEEEE. V lost 0 bases, J lost 3 bases, and 12 bases lay in between. CDR3 nucleotide sequence: TGTGCCAGCAGCTTGGTGGGGGACGGATACTATGGCTACACCTTC. The encoded protein is CASSLVGDGYYGYTF. The full variable domain, its missing parts supplied by reference TRBV5-6 and TRBJ1-2, is DAGVTQSPTHLIKTRGQQVTLRCSPKSGHDTVSWYQQALGQGPQFIFQYYEEEERQRGNFPDRFSGHQFPNYSSELNVNALLLGDSALYLCASSLVGDGYYGYTFGSGTRLTVV.

The V and J genes are TRBV29-1 and TRBJ2-5; D tentatively reads TRBD1 or TRBD2 (5 bases each). The J call may be faulty, since TRBJ2-7 better matches the DNA end. Germline loops: CDR1 SQVTM, CDR2 ANQGSEA. This CDR3 contains 14 residues. The CDR3 reads CSVESMGTPVEQYF. The DNA for the CDR3 is TGCAGCGTTGAGTCCATGGGGACCCCGGTCGAGCAGTACTTC.

This clonotype has a single count. The chain employs TRBV28 and TRBJ2-7; 8 bases match TRBD1. V was pared by 4 bases and J by 4 bases, with 9 bases of the junction left unmatched. The length of the CDR3 is 15 residues. Germline lookup yields CDR1 MDHEN and CDR2 SYDVKM. The CDR3 DNA is TGTGCCAGCAGTTGGCAGCAGGGGGCAAGGTACGAGCAGTACTTC. This gives the protein CASSWQQGARYEQYF.

The chain combines TRBV7-2 with TRBJ2-7; 9 bases line up with TRBD2. The J call could be wrong; TRBJ2-5 is a better fit for the DNA end. The germline CDR1 and CDR2 sequences are SGHTA and FQGNSA. The CDR3 covers 15 residues. The CDR3: CASSGTSKVVETQYF. In DNA, the CDR3 is TGTGCCAGCAGCGGGACTAGCAAGGTGGTGGAGACCCAGTACTTC.

This rearrangement joins TRBV12-3 or TRBV12-4 to TRBJ1-1; maybe TRBD1 (6 bases). V was clipped by 5 bases and J by 4 bases, with 17 bases between them. This CDR3 is 15 amino acids long. The CDR3 here is CASSPSRGATTEAFF. The CDR3, as DNA: TGTGCCAGCAGTCCTAGTCGGGGGGCGACCACTGAAGCTTTCTTT.

The chain couples TRBV14 to TRBJ2-5; D not resolved. The J call is doubtful: the DNA matches TRBJ2-7 better. Germline V gives CDR1 SGHDN, CDR2 FVKESK. The CDR3 spans 15 residues. The CDR3 region is CASSQDIYPGDEQYF. The CDR3 DNA reads as TGTGCCAGCAGCCAAGATATATATCCTGGGGACGAGCAGTACTTC.

This clonotype was counted once. This chain connects TRBV24-1 to TRBJ2-3, with 15 bases fitting TRBD2. Unmatched junction bases numbered 15, after V lost 4 bases and J lost 8 bases. Germline V CDR1 and CDR2: KGHDR, SFDVKD. This CDR3 is 19 amino acids long. CDR3 DNA: TGTGCCACCAGTGAAACGACCGGGACTAGCGGGAGGATTCGGAGTACGCAGTATTTT. As protein: CATSETTGTSGRIRSTQYF.

V gene TRBV7-9 combines with J gene TRBJ2-7, with TRBD2 matching 8 bases. The tail of the sequence fits TRBJ2-5 better, so the J call may be wrong. Germline V gives CDR1 SEHNR, CDR2 FQNEAQ (reference sequence). This CDR3 has 15 residues. CDR3 sequence (DNA): TGTGCCAGCAGCTCCTTACTAGCGGATCAAGAGACCCAGTACTTC. This sequence encodes CASSSLLADQETQYF.

The V gene is TRBV4-2, the J gene TRBJ2-1, with 10 bases matching TRBD2. The CDR3 loop spans 14 amino acids. Germline lookup yields CDR1 LGHNA and CDR2 YNFKEQ. With V trimmed by 1 base and J by 8 bases, 2 bases remained unmatched. The CDR3 DNA sequence: TGTGCCAGCAGCCAAGTTGGGACTAGCGATGAGCAGTTCTTC. Residues: CASSQVGTSDEQFF.

The CDR3 DNA sequence: TGTGCCAGCTCACCCCGGACAGGGGCGAGTTCGTACGAGCAGTACTTC. Its translation is CASSPRTGASSYEQYF. J is TRBJ2-7 and V is TRBV18; TRBD1 agrees at 9 bases. Germline V lookup: CDR1 KGHSH, CDR2 LQKENI. V lost 3 bases, J lost 4 bases, and 10 bases stayed unmatched. The CDR3 runs 16 residues.

This rearrangement joins TRBV18 to TRBJ1-1; TRBD1 might be the D (5 bases). CDR1 is KGHSH, CDR2 LQKENI, per germline. Trimming left V 3 bases short and J 7 bases short, with 12 bases between. This CDR3 has 13 amino acids. This chain's CDR3 is CASSPSRDGEAFF. Written as DNA, the CDR3 is TGTGCCAGCTCACCCTCTCGGGACGGTGAAGCTTTCTTT.

V gene TRBV20-1 combines with J gene TRBJ2-4, with TRBD1 matching 7 bases. Germline loops: CDR1 DFQATT, CDR2 SNEGSKA (reference sequence). J was trimmed by 0 bases and V by 2 bases; bases with no gene match: 4. This CDR3 is 15 amino acids long. The DNA for the CDR3 is TGCAGTGCTAGAAACCAGGGGGTAGCCAAAAACATTCAGTACTTC. It yields the protein CSARNQGVAKNIQYF.

At least ten counts were recorded for this clonotype. The V call is TRBV27, the J call TRBJ1-2; tentative D call: TRBD1 (5 bases). Germline CDR1 reads MNHEY; CDR2 reads SMNVEV (reference sequence). The V end was cut by 8 bases, the J end by 8 bases, with 15 bases between. The CDR3 spans 12 residues. This CDR3 is CASGPRGGGYTF. The CDR3 DNA sequence: TGTGCCAGCGGCCCCCGGGGCGGCGGCTACACCTTC.

This clonotype has just a few counts. V gene TRBV28 combines with J gene TRBJ2-7; TRBD1 matches at 10 bases. V shed 1 base and J 2 bases; nucleotides not matched to a gene: 5. CDR3 size: 16 residues. The germline V gene has CDR1 MDHEN and CDR2 SYDVKM. CDR3 amino acids: CASSLSGTGVTYEQYF. The CDR3 DNA reads TGTGCCAGCAGTTTATCAGGGACAGGGGTAACCTACGAGCAGTACTTC.

CDR3 sequence: CASTKNRGLAGNQPQHF. CDR3 bases: TGTGCCAGCACCAAGAACAGGGGGCTGGCCGGCAATCAGCCCCAGCATTTT. This chain joins TRBV6-1 and TRBJ1-5; 9 nucleotides match TRBD1. The CDR3 runs to 17 residues. V lost 7 bases and J lost 2; bases outside the gene matches: 12. CDR1 is MNHNS and CDR2 is SASEGT in the germline V gene.

This clonotype has just one count. This sequence joins TRBV15 and TRBJ1-2; D unclear. CDR3 size: 15 residues. CDR1 is LNHNV and CDR2 is YYDKDF in the germline V gene (reference sequence). Trimming took off 3 bases at V and 1 base at J, with 12 bases between the two ends. The CDR3 region has the DNA TGTGCCACCAGCAGTCCCGACCGCAGTAACTATGGCTACACCTTC. This encodes CATSSPDRSNYGYTF. Complete variable domain (other parts from reference TRBV15 and TRBJ1-2): DAMVIQNPRYQVTQFGKPVTLSCSQTLNHNVMYWYQQKSSQAPKLLFHYYDKDFNNEADTPDNFQSRRPNTSFCFLDIRSPGLGDTAMYLCATSSPDRSNYGYTFGSGTRLTVV.

The V gene is TRBV7-2, the J gene TRBJ2-4; D gene unclear. Near its end, the DNA agrees better with TRBJ2-7, so the J call may be wrong. This CDR3 region has 12 residues. Germline V gives CDR1 SGHTA, CDR2 FQGNSA. CDR3 sequence (DNA): TGTGCCAGCAGCTTAGTGGGCCACGAGCAGTACTTC. As protein: CASSLVGHEQYF.

The chain joins TRBV7-2 to TRBJ1-5; D may be TRBD1 (6 bases). Germline loops: CDR1 SGHTA, CDR2 FQGNSA. Trimming removed 3 bases from V and 3 bases from J, with 9 bases in between. The CDR3 is made up of 14 amino acids. CDR3 nucleotide sequence: TGTGCCAGCAGCTTTGGACAGAACAATCAGCCCCAGCATTTT. This encodes CASSFGQNNQPQHF.

The V call is TRBV7-8, the J call TRBJ2-5, with TRBD1 matching over 9 bases. The ends lost 6 bases at V and 5 bases at J; junction bases unmatched: 22. Germline V gives CDR1 SGHVS, CDR2 FQNEAQ. CDR3 length: 19 residues. The CDR3 DNA is TGTGCCAGCAGTTTTCGCGGGACAGGGTTCGCAATTCAGTTGGAGACCCAGTACTTC. Translation gives CASSFRGTGFAIQLETQYF.

This clonotype was detected a few times. This rearrangement joins TRBV5-1 to TRBJ2-4; 9 bases align to TRBD1. The J segment lost 13 bases and the V segment lost 4 bases, leaving 18 bases of the junction unmatched. The CDR3 is made up of 16 amino acids. The germline gives CDR1 SGHRS, CDR2 YFSETQ. In DNA form, the CDR3 reads TGCGCCAGCAGCAAGCGCCTCCGGGACAGGGTCGAGGAGCAGTACTTC. Its translation: CASSKRLRDRVEEQYF.

This clonotype is judged medium-sized. This chain connects TRBV10-3 to TRBJ2-7; 10 bases fit TRBD1. Germline CDR1 is ENHRY and CDR2 is SYGVKD. The CDR3 loop spans 13 amino acids. Unmatched junction bases numbered 1, after V lost 4 bases and J lost 4 bases. CDR3 sequence (DNA): TGTGCCATCAGTGGGACAGGGGGTTACGAGCAGTACTTC. Encoded protein: CAISGTGGYEQYF.